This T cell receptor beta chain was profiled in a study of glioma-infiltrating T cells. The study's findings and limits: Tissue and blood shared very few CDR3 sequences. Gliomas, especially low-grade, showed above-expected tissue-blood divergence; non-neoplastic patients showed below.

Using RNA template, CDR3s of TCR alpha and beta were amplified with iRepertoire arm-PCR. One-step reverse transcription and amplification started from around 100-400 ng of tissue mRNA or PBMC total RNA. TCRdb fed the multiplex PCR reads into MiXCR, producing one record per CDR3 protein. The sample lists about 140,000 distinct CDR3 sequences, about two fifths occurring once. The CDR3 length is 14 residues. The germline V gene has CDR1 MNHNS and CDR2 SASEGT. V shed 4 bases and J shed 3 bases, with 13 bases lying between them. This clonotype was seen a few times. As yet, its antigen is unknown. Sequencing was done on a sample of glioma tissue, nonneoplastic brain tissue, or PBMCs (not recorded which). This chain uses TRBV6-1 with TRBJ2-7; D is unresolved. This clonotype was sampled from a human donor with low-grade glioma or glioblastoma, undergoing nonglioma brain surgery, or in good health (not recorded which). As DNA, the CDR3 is TGTGCCAGCAGTGTTGATGGGGTGGTCTACGAGCAGTACTTC. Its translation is CASSVDGVVYEQYF.